This paragraph covers one TCR beta chain sequence. Measured with immunoSEQ multiplex PCR; TCRdb has only the in-frame clones, and not every one. This sample has about 30,000 clones, with 90% found just once. This entry comes from a study of glioma-infiltrating T cells after dendritic cell vaccination. The CDR3 contains 14 residues. Germline assignment: CDR1 LNHDA and CDR2 SQIVND (reference sequence). Germline trimming cut 5 bases from V and 5 bases from J; bases unmatched to any gene: 4. The V call is TRBV19, the J call TRBJ2-2; TRBD1 agrees at 8 bases. This TCR was recovered from a human donor with glioblastoma. This sample comprised blood, obtained before dendritic cell vaccination. CDR3 in DNA: TGTGCCAGTAGTGTGGGACAGGTGACCGGGGAGCTGTTTTTT. This gives the protein CASSVGQVTGELFF.